This T cell receptor (beta chain) was identified in a study of CD8 T cells in Susac syndrome. The RNA input was about 0.45 to 1 ug, and it was reverse transcribed with random hexamers. A multiplex approach, immunoSEQ multiplex PCR, amplified TCR beta CDR3 across 54 Vbeta and 13 Jbeta. TCRdb re-derived calls from the immunoSEQ multiplex PCR reads in MiXCR, one entry per CDR3 protein. The sample consists of 150,000 or so distinct CDR3 sequences, roughly 96% of them appearing once. The authors sequenced TCR beta from blood CD8+ and CD4+ T cells. TEMRA cells were enriched by FACS, and CD4+ and CD8+ T cells were negatively isolated. General study results and limits: By the study's own acknowledgment, its TCR sequencing and HLA analysis included relatively few individuals.

A word on this clonotype: The antigen is not known.

V was trimmed by 3 bases and J by 5 bases, leaving 12 bases between them. The CDR3 spans 14 residues. The chain recombines TRBV12-3 or TRBV12-4 with TRBJ2-3, with TRBD1 as a possible D gene (6 bases). Sequencing was performed on CD8+ T cells from PBMCs. The TCR was taken from a human donor with multiple sclerosis. The CDR3 reads CASSFPQGQDTQYF. DNA for the CDR3: TGTGCCAGCAGTTTTCCCCAGGGGCAAGATACGCAGTATTTT.